This TCR beta chain was sequenced for a study of blood T cell repertoires in COVID-19. Study in general: Sites across the United States, Italy and Spain contributed samples from acute and convalescent COVID-19. In each case, the material was cDNA or gDNA derived from T cells, B-cell-depleted T cells, or PBMCs.

The germline V gene encodes CDR1 SGDLS and CDR2 YYNGEE. The V and J ends lost 4 bases and 6 bases, in that order; junction bases with no gene match: 10. The CDR3 spans 17 residues. Per the original data handling: Estimation of nucleated cell counts was performed using reference gene primer amplification. Sequenced by immunoSEQ multiplex PCR; TCRdb stores in-frame clones only, minus some. The D gene and trimming were derived from the DNA, and the V and J assignments and clone size from that table. Of 55,000 to 70,000 clones listed, over 75% are singletons. Sequencing input: peripheral blood. J is TRBJ2-3 and V is TRBV9; 14 nucleotides align to TRBD2. The sequence derives from a man in his 60s with acute or convalescent COVID-19. The CDR3 is CASSPKTSGGAFDTQYF. The CDR3 nucleotides are TGTGCCAGCAGCCCAAAGACTAGCGGGGGGGCATTTGATACGCAGTATTTT.